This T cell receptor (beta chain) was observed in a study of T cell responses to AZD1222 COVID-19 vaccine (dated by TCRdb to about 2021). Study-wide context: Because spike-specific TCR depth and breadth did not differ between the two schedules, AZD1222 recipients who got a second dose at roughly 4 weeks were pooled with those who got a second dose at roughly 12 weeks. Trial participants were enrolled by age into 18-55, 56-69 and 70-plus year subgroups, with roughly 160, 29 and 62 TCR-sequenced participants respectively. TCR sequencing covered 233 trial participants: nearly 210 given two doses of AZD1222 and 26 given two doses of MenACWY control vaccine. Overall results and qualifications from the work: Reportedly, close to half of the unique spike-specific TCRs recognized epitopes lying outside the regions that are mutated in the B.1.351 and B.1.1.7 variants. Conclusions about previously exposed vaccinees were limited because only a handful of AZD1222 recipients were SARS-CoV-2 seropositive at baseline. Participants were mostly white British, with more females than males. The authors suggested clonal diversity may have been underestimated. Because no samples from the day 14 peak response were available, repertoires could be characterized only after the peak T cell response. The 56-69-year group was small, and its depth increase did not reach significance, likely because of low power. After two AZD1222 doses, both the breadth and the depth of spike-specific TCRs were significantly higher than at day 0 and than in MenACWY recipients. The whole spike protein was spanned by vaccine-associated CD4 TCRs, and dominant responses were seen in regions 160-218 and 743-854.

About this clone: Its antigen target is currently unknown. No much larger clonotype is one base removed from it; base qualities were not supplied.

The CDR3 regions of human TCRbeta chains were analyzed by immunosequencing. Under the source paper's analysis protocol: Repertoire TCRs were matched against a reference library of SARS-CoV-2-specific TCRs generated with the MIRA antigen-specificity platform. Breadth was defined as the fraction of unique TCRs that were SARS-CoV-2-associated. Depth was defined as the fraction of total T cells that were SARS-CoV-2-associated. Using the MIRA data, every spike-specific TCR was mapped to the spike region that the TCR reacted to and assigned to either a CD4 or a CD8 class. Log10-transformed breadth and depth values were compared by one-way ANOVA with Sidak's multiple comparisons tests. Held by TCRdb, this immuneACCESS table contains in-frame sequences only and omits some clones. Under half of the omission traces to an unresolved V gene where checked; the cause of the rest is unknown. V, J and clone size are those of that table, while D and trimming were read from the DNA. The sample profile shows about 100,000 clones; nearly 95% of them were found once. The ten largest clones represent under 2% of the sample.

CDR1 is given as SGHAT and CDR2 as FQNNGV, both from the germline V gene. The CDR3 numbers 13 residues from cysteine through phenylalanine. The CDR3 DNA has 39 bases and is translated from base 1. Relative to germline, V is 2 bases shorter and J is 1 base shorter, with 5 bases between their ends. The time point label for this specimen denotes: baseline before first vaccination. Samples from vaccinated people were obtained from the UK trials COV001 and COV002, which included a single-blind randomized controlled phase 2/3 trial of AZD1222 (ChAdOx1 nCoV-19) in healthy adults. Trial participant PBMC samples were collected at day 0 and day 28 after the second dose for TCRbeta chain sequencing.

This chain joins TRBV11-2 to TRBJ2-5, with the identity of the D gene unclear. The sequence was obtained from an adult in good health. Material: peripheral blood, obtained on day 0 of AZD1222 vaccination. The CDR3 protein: CASSLTFQETQYF. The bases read TGTGCCAGCAGCTTAACCTTCCAAGAGACCCAGTACTTC. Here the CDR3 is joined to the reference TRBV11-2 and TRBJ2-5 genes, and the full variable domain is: EAGVAQSPRYKIIEKRQSVAFWCNPISGHATLYWYQQILGQGPKLLIQFQNNGVVDDSQLPKDRFSAERLKGVDSTLKIQPAKLEDSAVYLCASSLTFQETQYFGPGTRLLVL.